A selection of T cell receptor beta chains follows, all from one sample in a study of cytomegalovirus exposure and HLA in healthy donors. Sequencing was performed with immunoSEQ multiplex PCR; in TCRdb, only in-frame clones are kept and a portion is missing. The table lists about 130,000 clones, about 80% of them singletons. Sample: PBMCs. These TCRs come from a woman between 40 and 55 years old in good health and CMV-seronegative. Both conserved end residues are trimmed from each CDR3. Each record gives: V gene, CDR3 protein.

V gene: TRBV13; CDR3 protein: ASSLGTSGTGELF
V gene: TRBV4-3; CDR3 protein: ASSQGYRTSGSRAQY
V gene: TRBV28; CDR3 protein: ASSINRDEQY
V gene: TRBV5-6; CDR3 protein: ASIYDRANEKLF
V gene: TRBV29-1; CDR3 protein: SVEDAGEREAF
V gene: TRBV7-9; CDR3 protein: ASSPPQITISYEQY
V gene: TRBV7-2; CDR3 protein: ASRKTSGWGYTQY
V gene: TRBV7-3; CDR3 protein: ASSLGAGDGETQY
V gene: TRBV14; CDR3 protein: ASSRAGTGAFYEQY
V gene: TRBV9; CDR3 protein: ASSFYQGGEGEAF
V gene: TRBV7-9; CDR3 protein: ASSSGFTTEAF
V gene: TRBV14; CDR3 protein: ASSLQTGRNTIY
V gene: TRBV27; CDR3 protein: ASSLRRGREQY
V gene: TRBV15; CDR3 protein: ATSRDPQGTYEQY
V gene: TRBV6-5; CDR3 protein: ASSYSGQGNEQY
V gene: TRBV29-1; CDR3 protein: SVEGLRGYGYT
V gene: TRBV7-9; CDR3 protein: ASRKDREYT
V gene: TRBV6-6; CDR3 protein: ASTSGTSTEAF
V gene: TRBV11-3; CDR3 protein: ASSSGERGRGEQY
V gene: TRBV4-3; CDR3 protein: ASSQDLLGLAGGNTGELF
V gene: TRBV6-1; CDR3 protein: ASSEGPAESEAF
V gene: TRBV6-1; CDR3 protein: ASRKGQNTEAF
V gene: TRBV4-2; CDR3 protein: ASSQQDTQY
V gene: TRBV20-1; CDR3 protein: SGVVSDTQY
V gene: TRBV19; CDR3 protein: ASSIAQGRPQH
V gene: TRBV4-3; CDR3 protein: ASSRSRGDTQY
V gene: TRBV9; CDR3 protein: ASSEAPSSYNEQF
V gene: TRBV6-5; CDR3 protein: ASSYRDTYEQY
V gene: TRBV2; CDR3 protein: ASRTSGSADTQY
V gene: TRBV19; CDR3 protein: ASSIGGAGYT
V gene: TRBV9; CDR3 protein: ASSVGGLARNEQF
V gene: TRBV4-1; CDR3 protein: ASSQGGLGGVSEKLF
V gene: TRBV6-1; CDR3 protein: ASRTGANTGELF
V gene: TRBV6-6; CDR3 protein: ASSYSNPADYGYP
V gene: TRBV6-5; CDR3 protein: ASRRGFSTEAF
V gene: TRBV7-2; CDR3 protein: ASSLRRREAF
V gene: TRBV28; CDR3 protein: ASSFVSYNEQF
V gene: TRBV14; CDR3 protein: ASSQDSLAVKTQY
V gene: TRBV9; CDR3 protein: ASRQGRAGELF
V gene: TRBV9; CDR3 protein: ASNAIRGRHLNTEAF
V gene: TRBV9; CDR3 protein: ASSVTGGPTDTQY
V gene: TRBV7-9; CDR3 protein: ASSSGQGSGYT
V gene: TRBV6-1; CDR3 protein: ASSEGAPAGQPQH
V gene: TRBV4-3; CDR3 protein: ASSQETSGSYNEQF
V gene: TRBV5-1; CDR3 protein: ARSLGVVGPYNEQY
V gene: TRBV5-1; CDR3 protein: ASSLGEEETQY
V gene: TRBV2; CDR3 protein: ASVSTAVSTDTQY